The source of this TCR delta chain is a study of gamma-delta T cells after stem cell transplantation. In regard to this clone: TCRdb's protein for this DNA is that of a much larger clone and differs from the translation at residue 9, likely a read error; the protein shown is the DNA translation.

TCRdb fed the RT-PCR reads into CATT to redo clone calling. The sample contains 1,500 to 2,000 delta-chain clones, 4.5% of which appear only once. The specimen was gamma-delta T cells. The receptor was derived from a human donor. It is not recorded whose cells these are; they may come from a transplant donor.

The chain's CDR3 is CACDTLSGGSWDTRQMFF. For the CDR3, the DNA is TGTGCCTGTGACACCTTAAGTGGGGGTTCCTGGGACACCCGACAGATGTTTTTC. This chain joins TRDV2 and TRDJ3; a possible D gene is TRDD3 (6 bases). With 0 bases removed from V and 1 base from J, the gap between germline ends came to 12 bases. The CDR3 has 18 amino acids. Germline V gives CDR1 GEAIGNYY, CDR2 EKD.